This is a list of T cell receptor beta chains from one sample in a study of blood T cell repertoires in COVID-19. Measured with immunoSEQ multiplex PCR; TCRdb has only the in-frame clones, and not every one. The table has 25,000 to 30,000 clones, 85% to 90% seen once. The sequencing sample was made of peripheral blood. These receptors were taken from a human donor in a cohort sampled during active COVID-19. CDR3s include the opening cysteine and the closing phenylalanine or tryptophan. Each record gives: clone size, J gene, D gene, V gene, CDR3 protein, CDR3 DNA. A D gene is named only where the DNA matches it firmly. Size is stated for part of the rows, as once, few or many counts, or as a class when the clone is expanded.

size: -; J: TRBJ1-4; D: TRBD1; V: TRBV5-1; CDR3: CASSLRQGDEKLFF; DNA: TGCGCCAGCAGCTTAAGGCAGGGGGATGAAAAACTGTTTTTT
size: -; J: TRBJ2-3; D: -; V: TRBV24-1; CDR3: CATSVGAGYGDTQYF; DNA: TGTGCCACCAGTGTTGGCGCTGGGTACGGGGATACGCAGTATTTT
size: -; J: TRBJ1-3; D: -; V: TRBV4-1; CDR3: CASTPTRDRPGNTIYF; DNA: TGCGCCAGCACCCCGACCCGCGACAGGCCTGGAAACACCATATATTTT
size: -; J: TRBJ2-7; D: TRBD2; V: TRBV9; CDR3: CASSVIGTSGSHEQYF; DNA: TGTGCCAGCAGCGTGATAGGGACTAGCGGGAGCCACGAGCAGTACTTC
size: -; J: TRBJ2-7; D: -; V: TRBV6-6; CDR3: CASSSPATGISYEQYF; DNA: TGTGCCAGCAGTTCCCCCGCGACCGGGATCTCCTACGAGCAGTACTTC
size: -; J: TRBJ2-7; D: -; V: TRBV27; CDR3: CASSPLGAYEQYF; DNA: TGTGCCAGCAGTCCCCTCGGGGCCTACGAGCAGTACTTC
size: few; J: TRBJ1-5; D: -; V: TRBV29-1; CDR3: CSVAPGVGQPQHF; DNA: TGCAGCGTTGCCCCAGGGGTAGGACAGCCCCAGCATTTT
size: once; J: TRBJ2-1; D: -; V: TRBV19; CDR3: CASSTLLAPGEQFF; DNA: TGTGCCAGTAGTACCCTACTAGCTCCCGGTGAGCAGTTCTTC
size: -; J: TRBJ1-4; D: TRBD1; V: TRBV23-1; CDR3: CASSRRGQGLEKLFF; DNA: TGCGCCAGCAGTCGAAGGGGACAGGGGTTGGAAAAACTGTTTTTT
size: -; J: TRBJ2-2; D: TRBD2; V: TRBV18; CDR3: CASSDTSGSLGELFF; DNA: TGTGCCAGCTCAGATACTAGCGGGTCCCTCGGGGAGCTGTTTTTT
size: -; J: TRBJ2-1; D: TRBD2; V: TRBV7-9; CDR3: CASSFGIAGGNEQFF; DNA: TGTGCCAGCAGCTTCGGAATAGCGGGAGGAAATGAGCAGTTCTTC
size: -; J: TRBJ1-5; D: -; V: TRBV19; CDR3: CASSLGGGFNQPQHF; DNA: TGTGCCAGTAGTCTCGGGGGGGGTTTCAATCAGCCCCAGCATTTT
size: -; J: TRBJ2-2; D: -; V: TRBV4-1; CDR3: CASSPTRGVPGELFF; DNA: TGCGCCAGCAGCCCAACCAGGGGGGTACCCGGGGAGCTGTTTTTT
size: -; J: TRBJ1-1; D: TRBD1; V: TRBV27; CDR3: CASSPTTGLYTEAFF; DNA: TGTGCCAGCAGTCCCACGACAGGGCTTTACACTGAAGCTTTCTTT